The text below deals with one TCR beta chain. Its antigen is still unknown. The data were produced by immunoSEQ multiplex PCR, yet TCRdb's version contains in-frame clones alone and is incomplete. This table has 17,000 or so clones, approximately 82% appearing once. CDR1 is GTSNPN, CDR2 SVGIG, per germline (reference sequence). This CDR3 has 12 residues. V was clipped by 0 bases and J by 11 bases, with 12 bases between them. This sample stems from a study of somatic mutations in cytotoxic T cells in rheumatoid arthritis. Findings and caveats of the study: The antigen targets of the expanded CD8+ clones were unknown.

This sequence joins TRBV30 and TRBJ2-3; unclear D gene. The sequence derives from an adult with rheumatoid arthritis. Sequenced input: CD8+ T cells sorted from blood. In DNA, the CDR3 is TGTGCCTGGAGTGTTTCGATGCCTTTGCAGTATTTT. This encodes CAWSVSMPLQYF.